The 6 T cell receptor beta chains reported below all come from one sample, sequenced in a study of T cells in Graves' hyperthyroidism and ophthalmopathy. RNA transcripts provided the source from which TCR beta CDR3 regions were amplified. In the first-round RT-PCR of the TCR CDR3, the HTBI primer set was used. TCRdb analysed the multiplex PCR reads with MiXCR anew, one entry per CDR3 protein. The sample shows 300,000 to 450,000 distinct CDR3 sequences, more than 12% of them seen only once. Specimen: blood. The receptors originated from a woman in her 30s with Graves' ophthalmopathy.

In this sample, this clonotype turned up a few times. V and J are TRBV19 and TRBJ1-6; TRBD1 is a possible D gene (6 bases). Per germline, CDR1 LNHDA and CDR2 SQIVND (reference sequence). V lost 7 bases and J lost 13, with 14 bases in between. This CDR3 region has 12 residues. The CDR3 DNA sequence: TGTGCCAGTACCGCAGGGGCTTATCCCCTCCACTTT. This translates into CASTAGAYPLHF.

This clonotype was seen repeatedly, ten times or more. This chain joins TRBV6-5 and TRBJ2-7; D is possibly TRBD1 (6 bases). The V gene lost 0 bases and the J gene lost 4 bases, with 16 bases spanning the gap. The germline V gene has CDR1 MNHEY and CDR2 SVGAGI. This CDR3 contains 16 residues. DNA for the CDR3: TGTGCCAGCAGTTACTCGATGTTACAGGGCTTTTACGAGCAGTACTTC. This translates into CASSYSMLQGFYEQYF.

This clonotype appeared many times. V is TRBV11-3 and J is TRBJ2-3; D not certain. Germline values: CDR1 SGHNT, CDR2 YENEEA. The V gene lost 5 bases and the J gene lost 6 bases, with 15 bases spanning the gap. The CDR3 extends over 14 amino acids. CDR3 nucleotides: TGTGCCAGCAGCCCGAAGCAGCTAGGGGATACGCAGTATTTT. Protein sequence: CASSPKQLGDTQYF. Supplemented by reference TRBV11-3 and TRBJ2-3, the full variable domain reads EAGVVQSPRYKIIEKKQPVAFWCNPISGHNTLYWYLQNLGQGPELLIRYENEEAVDDSQLPKDRFSAERLKGVDSTLKIQPAELGDSAVYLCASSPKQLGDTQYFGPGTRLTVL.

This clonotype was found many times. CDR3 residues: CASSLRPGGRLEPQHF. CDR3 sequence (DNA): TGTGCCAGCAGCTTACGTCCAGGGGGAAGGCTTGAGCCCCAGCATTTT. The rearrangement links TRBV11-2 to TRBJ1-5; 7 bases match TRBD1. Germline lookup yields CDR1 SGHAT and CDR2 FQNNGV. V lost 2 bases to trimming and J lost 8 bases; unmatched junction nucleotides: 12. This CDR3 region has 16 residues.

This clonotype came up many times. The J gene is TRBJ2-6, the V gene TRBV30; 9 bases map to TRBD1. The germline V gene encodes CDR1 GTSNPN and CDR2 SVGIG (reference sequence). Trimming removed 6 bases from V and 4 bases from J; junction bases left unmatched: 1. The CDR3 is 13 amino acids. CDR3 in amino acids: CACDRGGANVLTF. In nucleotides, the CDR3 is TGTGCCTGTGACAGGGGGGGGGCCAACGTCCTGACTTTC.

DNA of the CDR3: TGTGCCAGCAGCTTTTCGGACTGGGGATGGGCGGAGACCGGGGAGCTGTTTTTT. Translating gives CASSFSDWGWAETGELFF. This chain uses TRBV11-2 with TRBJ2-2, with D maybe TRBD2 (5 bases). Trimming removed 3 bases at V and 5 bases at J, with 22 bases between. The CDR3 is made up of 18 amino acids. The V gene's germline CDR1 is SGHAT and CDR2 FQNNGV.